The 20 T cell receptor beta chains listed next were all sequenced from one sample in a study of T cell responses to AZD1222 COVID-19 vaccine. Libraries were prepared by immunoSEQ multiplex PCR; TCRdb keeps only in-frame clonotypes and omits some of them. This sample has 90,000 to 120,000 clones; roughly 89% occur once, and the top ten carry roughly a fifth. The input for sequencing was peripheral blood, taken on day 0 of AZD1222 vaccination. These receptors were collected from an adult in good health.

The chain uses TRBV28 and TRBJ1-6, with D possibly TRBD1 on 5 matching bases. V lost 7 bases, J lost 5 bases, and 15 bases lay in between. Germline assignment: CDR1 MDHEN and CDR2 SYDVKM. The CDR3 length is 15 residues. CDR3 DNA: TGTGCCAGCAAACCAGGGATTTCGGATAATTCACCCCTCCACTTT. This gives the protein CASKPGISDNSPLHF.

The chain joins TRBV29-1 to TRBJ1-3, with no clear D. V was cut by 0 bases and J by 7 bases, with 4 bases left in between. This CDR3 is 11 amino acids long. Per germline, CDR1 SQVTM and CDR2 ANQGSEA. CDR3 amino acids: CSVEERNTIYF. The CDR3 DNA follows: TGCAGCGTTGAAGAGAGGAACACCATATATTTT.

As DNA, the CDR3 is TGTGCCAGCAGCCCGGGACAGGGACTTTCGCATAATTCACCCCTCCACTTT. This translates into CASSPGQGLSHNSPLHF. The genes are TRBV7-2 and TRBJ1-6, with 9 bases lining up with TRBD1. The CDR3 is 17 amino acids. V lost 5 bases and J lost 5; bases outside the gene matches: 10. Germline assignment: CDR1 SGHTA and CDR2 FQGNSA.

The rearrangement links TRBV4-3 to TRBJ2-1; D gene unclear. From germline, CDR1 is LGHNA and CDR2 YSLEER. The CDR3 totals 16 residues. Trimming removed 1 base at V and 3 bases at J, with 13 bases between. In DNA, the CDR3 is TGCGCCAGCAGCCAAGGGGAATCGTCCTACTACAATGAGCAGTTCTTC. It is translated as CASSQGESSYYNEQFF.

This sequence joins TRBV7-6 and TRBJ2-2; D not certain. Germline CDR1 SGHVS, CDR2 FNYEAQ. Trimming took off 7 bases at V and 0 bases at J, with 6 bases between the two ends. The CDR3 length is 13 residues. The CDR3 loop reads CASTRPNTGELFF. The CDR3, as DNA: TGTGCCAGCACACGCCCGAACACCGGGGAGCTGTTTTTT.

The chain is built from TRBV19 and TRBJ2-3; D ambiguous. This CDR3 is built from 14 residues. V was clipped by 2 bases and J by 2 bases, with 8 bases between them. CDR1 is LNHDA, CDR2 SQIVND, per germline (reference sequence). Here the CDR3 reads CASSIPPPTDTQYF. DNA of the CDR3: TGTGCCAGTAGTATACCACCCCCCACAGATACGCAGTATTTT.

The chain employs TRBV20-1 and TRBJ1-6; D call uncertain. Germline V gene lookup returns CDR1 DFQATT and CDR2 SNEGSKA (reference sequence). Trimming stripped 3 bases from V and 9 bases from J, with 12 bases between. The CDR3 length is 13 residues. The CDR3, as DNA: TGCAGTGCTAGTCCGGGTGGGCGTTCACCCCTCCACTTT. It yields the protein CSASPGGRSPLHF.

V usage is TRBV3-1 (or the pseudogene TRBV3-2) and J usage is TRBJ1-3, with 9 bases lining up with TRBD1. The ends lost 0 bases at V and 0 bases at J; junction bases unmatched: 15. CDR1 and CDR2 from the germline V gene are LGHDT and YNNKEL (reference sequence). CDR3 length: 21 amino acids. The CDR3 sequence is CASSQDPPGTGSHCSGNTIYF. For the CDR3, the DNA is TGTGCCAGCAGCCAAGATCCACCCGGGACAGGGTCTCACTGCTCTGGAAACACCATATATTTT.

The CDR3 DNA is TGCGCCAGCAGCTTGTTAGGGACGGCCATAAACACTGAAGCTTTCTTT. Encoded protein: CASSLLGTAINTEAFF. The chain carries TRBV5-1 and TRBJ1-1, with a tentative D call TRBD1 (5 bases). The CDR3 sequence is 16 residues long. The germline CDR1 and CDR2 sequences are SGHRS and YFSETQ. Trimming removed 1 base at V and 2 bases at J, with 15 bases between.

This clone is a singleton in its sample. This sequence joins TRBV12-3 or TRBV12-4 and TRBJ2-5; 7 bases line up with TRBD2. The V and J ends lost 3 bases and 5 bases, in that order; junction bases with no gene match: 3. The CDR3 runs 13 residues. This chain's CDR3 is CASSFTGGETQYF. The CDR3 nucleotides read TGTGCCAGCAGTTTCACCGGGGGGGAGACCCAGTACTTC.

The chain joins TRBV10-2 to TRBJ2-3; D remains unclear. Deletions cut 6 bases from V and 3 bases from J, with 13 bases between. CDR1 WSHSY and CDR2 SAAADI come from the germline V gene. This CDR3 is built from 14 residues. CDR3 loop: CASRRLVLTDTQYF. In nucleotides, the CDR3 is TGCGCCAGCAGGCGGCTAGTACTTACAGATACGCAGTATTTT.

The V gene is TRBV5-5, the J gene TRBJ2-7, with D maybe TRBD1 (5 bases). Per germline, CDR1 SGHKS and CDR2 YYEKEE (reference sequence). The CDR3 is made up of 15 amino acids. V lost 3 bases to trimming and J lost 3 bases, with 16 bases between them. The chain's CDR3 is CASSSSFLTVYEQYF. The CDR3 region has the DNA TGTGCCAGCAGCTCTTCTTTCCTGACAGTCTACGAGCAGTACTTC.

The genes are TRBV19 and TRBJ1-2, with 9 bases matching TRBD1. V shed 4 bases, J shed 7 bases, and the junction held 16 bases outside the gene matches. Germline V gene data show CDR1 as LNHDA and CDR2 as SQIVND (reference sequence). CDR3 size: 17 residues. In DNA, the CDR3 is TGTGCCAGTAGTAGAATAAGACCGGGACAGGGTAGGACTGGCTACACCTTC. It yields the protein CASSRIRPGQGRTGYTF.

This clone has only one observation. The gene calls are TRBV19 and TRBJ1-4; TRBD1 aligns across 8 bases. Germline V CDR1 and CDR2: LNHDA, SQIVND (reference sequence). The V segment lost 7 bases and the J segment 7 bases; nucleotides outside the gene matches: 11. There are 15 residues in the CDR3. The CDR3 coding sequence is TGTGCCAGTAATCCTTCAGGGGGCGCAGCTGAAAAACTGTTTTTT. Its protein is CASNPSGGAAEKLFF.

V gene TRBV7-2 combines with J gene TRBJ1-1; D is unresolved. Trimming stripped 1 base from V and 4 bases from J, with 10 bases between. The V gene's germline CDR1 is SGHTA and CDR2 FQGNSA. CDR3 length: 14 amino acids. The CDR3: CASSLVGRGTEAFF. CDR3 bases: TGTGCCAGCAGCTTAGTGGGTCGGGGCACTGAAGCTTTCTTT.

This clone was detected only once. The chain links TRBV6-5 to TRBJ2-2; TRBD1 might be the D (6 bases). V shed 6 bases and J shed 10 bases, with 9 bases lying between them. Germline V gene sequence: CDR1 MNHEY, CDR2 SVGAGI. The CDR3 has 11 amino acids. DNA for the CDR3: TGTGCCAGCAGCCGGGGACAGGAGCTGTTTTTT. It translates to CASSRGQELFF.

The chain has TRBV6-5 and TRBJ1-2; a weak D match, TRBD1 (6 bases). The CDR3 is made up of 14 amino acids. The V end was cut by 6 bases, the J end by 6 bases, with 17 bases between. Looked up from germline, CDR1 is MNHEY and CDR2 is SVGAGI. The CDR3 here is CASSSTRGGNGYTF. The DNA of the CDR3 is TGTGCCAGCAGCTCGACGAGAGGGGGAAATGGCTACACCTTC.

The V gene is TRBV19, the J gene TRBJ1-2; perhaps TRBD1 as D (5 bases). Germline V gene data show CDR1 as LNHDA and CDR2 as SQIVND (reference sequence). The CDR3 is made up of 16 amino acids. V lost 1 base, J lost 2 bases, and 14 bases lay in between. Here the CDR3 reads CASSIAGQAPNYGYTF. As DNA, the CDR3 is TGTGCCAGTAGTATAGCGGGGCAGGCGCCAAACTATGGCTACACCTTC.

The CDR3, as DNA: TGTGCCAGCAGCTTGCTACAGGGGGGGTTTCATGGCTACACCTTC. Its protein product is CASSLLQGGFHGYTF. This chain connects TRBV7-8 to TRBJ1-2, with TRBD1 identical over 8 bases. The CDR3 is 15 residues long. CDR1 and CDR2 (germline): SGHVS, FQNEAQ. Trimming removed 3 bases from V and 6 bases from J; junction bases left unmatched: 9.

The chain is built from TRBV6-6 and TRBJ1-5; no clear D. CDR1 and CDR2 from the germline V gene are MNHNY and SVGAGI (reference sequence). The CDR3 is 14 residues long. Trimming took off 8 bases at V and 2 bases at J, with 13 bases between the two ends. CDR3 amino acids: CASEGGGGNQPQHF. CDR3 sequence (DNA): TGTGCCAGCGAGGGAGGCGGTGGCAATCAGCCCCAGCATTTT.